Listed below are T cell receptor beta chains from one sample, sequenced in a study of human T cells and chemical hapten exposure. One entry per CDR3 protein, called by TCRdb with MiXCR from the RACE reads. The sample holds around 130,000 distinct CDR3 sequences, 10% to 15% seen once. This material consisted of whole blood, taken in connection with sensitization to the hapten diphenylcyclopropenone (DPC). These receptors were collected from a woman between 45 and 65 years old with alopecia areata. Some clones in this sample may be carry-over from other donors' samples. CDR3s include the opening cysteine and the closing phenylalanine or tryptophan. Fields, in order: J gene, D gene, clone size, V gene, CDR3 DNA, CDR3 protein. The D gene is left open where the match is weak. Size is omitted from some rows. Given values are once, few, many or a class for expanded clones.

TRBJ2-3,TRBD2,NA,TRBV7-2,TGTGCCAGCAGCCTTCTGCGGGGGATCACAGATACGCAGTATTTT,CASSLLRGITDTQYF
TRBJ2-4,NA,few,TRBV6-2/TRBV6-3,TGTGCCAGCAGTCAACCTTTTGCCATTCAGTACTTC,CASSQPFAIQYF
TRBJ2-3,TRBD2,NA,TRBV2,TGTGCCAGCGGGATGAGGAGCGGGATTGGGGATACGCAGTATTTT,CASGMRSGIGDTQYF
TRBJ2-3,NA,few,TRBV28,TGTGCCAGCAGTTTTGGAGGGGAGGATACGCAGTATTTT,CASSFGGEDTQYF
TRBJ2-7,TRBD1,few,TRBV6-6,TGTGCCAGCAGTGGGGGACAGGGCCTTATTTTCTTC,CASSGGQGLIFF
TRBJ2-5,NA,NA,TRBV7-8,TGTGCCAACAGCCCGCCGAAAGAGACCCAGTACTTC,CANSPPKETQYF
TRBJ1-1,NA,few,TRBV12-3/TRBV12-4,TGTGCCAGCAGTTTAAATGGAAACACTGAAGCTTTCTTT,CASSLNGNTEAFF
TRBJ2-2,NA,NA,TRBV30,TGTGCCTGGAGTGTAAAGCCCGGGGAGCTGTTTTTT,CAWSVKPGELFF
TRBJ2-5,NA,NA,TRBV30,TGTGCCTGGAGTGAGACAGCCCAAGGGGGGACCCAGTACTTC,CAWSETAQGGTQYF
TRBJ2-3,TRBD2,few,TRBV5-4,TGTGCCAGCAGCTTCCGGGAGGGCGGCACAGATACGCAGTATTTT,CASSFREGGTDTQYF
TRBJ2-1,NA,NA,TRBV6-2/TRBV6-3,TGTGCCAGCTTGAGGTCCGTGACCTCCTACAATGAGCAGTTCTTC,CASLRSVTSYNEQFF
TRBJ2-5,TRBD1,many,TRBV7-3,TGTGCCAGCAGTTTGGACAGGGAGACCCAGTACTTC,CASSLDRETQYF
TRBJ1-1,NA,NA,TRBV29-1,TGCAGCGTTGACCCTTGGCTCATGAACACTGAAGCTTTCTTT,CSVDPWLMNTEAFF
TRBJ2-2,NA,NA,TRBV7-9,TGTGCCAGCAGCCTCGGTAGCTTGAACACCGGGGAGCTGTTTTTT,CASSLGSLNTGELFF
TRBJ2-1,NA,few,TRBV5-4,TGTGCCAGCAGCTTGTCGGCCTTACCGGTCAATGAGCAGTTCTTC,CASSLSALPVNEQFF
TRBJ1-3,NA,many,TRBV12-3/TRBV12-4,TGTGCCAGCAGTTTAAGCTCTGGAAACACCATATATTTT,CASSLSSGNTIYF
TRBJ1-1,NA,NA,TRBV28,TGTGCCAGCAAGCTCCTCAACACTGAAGCTTTCTTT,CASKLLNTEAFF
TRBJ1-2,TRBD1,many,TRBV18,TGTGCCAGCTCACCGTCCGGGACAGGGGCGAGAAATGGCTACACCTTC,CASSPSGTGARNGYTF
TRBJ2-3,NA,many,TRBV20-1,TGCAGTGCGAGAGTCACAGATACGCAGTATTTT,CSARVTDTQYF
TRBJ2-3,TRBD2,NA,TRBV6-6,TGTGCCACCTTTAGCGGGAGGAGGGATACGCAGTATTTT,CATFSGRRDTQYF
TRBJ2-2,NA,NA,TRBV9,TGTGCCAGCAGCGATTTAAGGCGCAACACCGGGGAGCTGTTTTTT,CASSDLRRNTGELFF
TRBJ2-2,NA,many,TRBV24-1,TGTGCCACCAGTGATTTTCGGGCAGGGATGTCCGGGGAGCTGTTTTTT,CATSDFRAGMSGELFF
TRBJ2-5,NA,many,TRBV28,TGTGCCAGCAAAGGAGGGACGATGGAGACCCAGTACTTC,CASKGGTMETQYF
TRBJ2-7,TRBD1,NA,TRBV6-1,TGTGCCAGCAGTACGACCGGGACAGGTTCCTACGAGCAGTACTTC,CASSTTGTGSYEQYF
TRBJ2-2,TRBD1,few,TRBV5-1,TGCGCCAGCAGCCGTGGACAGGCGGACACCGGGGAGCTGTTTTTT,CASSRGQADTGELFF
TRBJ1-5,NA,NA,TRBV20-1,TGCAGTGCTAGTAGGTTAGGGGTCAATCAGCCCCAGCATTTT,CSASRLGVNQPQHF
TRBJ1-1,NA,NA,TRBV7-9,TGTGCCAGCAGCTTAGCTCCCCAAGGTGGTTTCTTT,CASSLAPQGGFF
TRBJ2-1,TRBD2,NA,TRBV29-1,TGCAGCGGGAAAGGTCTAGCGGGGAAGGCGGAGTACAATGAGCAGTTCTTC,CSGKGLAGKAEYNEQFF
TRBJ2-1,TRBD1,many,TRBV6-5,TGTGCCAGCAGCCGACAGGGAACGGGCAATGAGCAGTTCTTC,CASSRQGTGNEQFF
TRBJ2-5,TRBD1,few,TRBV18,TGTGCCAGCTCACCTCCGGGACAGGGAGGCGAGACCCAGTACTTC,CASSPPGQGGETQYF
TRBJ2-4,NA,NA,TRBV12-3/TRBV12-4,TGTGCCAGCAGTCCCTACTCGAGAGCCAAAAACATTCAGTACTTC,CASSPYSRAKNIQYF
TRBJ1-1,NA,many,TRBV5-1,TGCGCCAGCAGCTTGGCGGCAGGGAGGTCGGGTCCTGAAGCTTTCTTT,CASSLAAGRSGPEAFF
TRBJ2-7,TRBD1,NA,TRBV29-1,TGCAGCGTTGAACGACAGGGGTACGAGCAGTACTTC,CSVERQGYEQYF
TRBJ2-3,TRBD2,few,TRBV11-2,TGTGCCAGCAGCCTCAGAGGGACTAGCGGAGGTTGGGATACGCAGTATTTT,CASSLRGTSGGWDTQYF
TRBJ2-5,NA,NA,TRBV20-1,TGCAGTGCTATGTCGACTACAGAGACCCAGTACTTC,CSAMSTTETQYF
TRBJ1-2,TRBD1,few,TRBV29-1,TGCAGCGTTGAAGACAGGGGGAAGGCTAACTATGGCTACACCTTC,CSVEDRGKANYGYTF
TRBJ1-1,NA,many,TRBV7-3,TGTGCCAGCAGCTTATTCCTGAACACTGAAGCTTTCTTT,CASSLFLNTEAFF
TRBJ2-1,NA,many,TRBV20-1,TGCAGTGCTCAAGCTCTGGCGGGAACGTCCTACAATGAGCAGTTCTTC,CSAQALAGTSYNEQFF
TRBJ1-5,TRBD1,NA,TRBV6-2/TRBV6-3,TGTGCCAGCAGCCCACAGGGGGTCAATCAGCCCCAGCATTTT,CASSPQGVNQPQHF